This TCR beta chain is from a study of T cell clonotyping in hematopoietic cell transplantation. For the study at large: Recipients' pretransplant samples followed cytoreduction.

As for time point: recipient sample about 28 days before transplant, after cytoreduction. A remark on this clone: What it recognizes is unknown.

Assay used: immunoSEQ multiplex PCR; TCRdb lists only in-frame clones, some missing. The sample yields fewer than 100,000 clones, 96% seen once. Trimming took off 0 bases at V and 4 bases at J, with 20 bases between the two ends. Per the germline V gene, CDR1 is SGHNT and CDR2 is YYREEE (reference sequence). This CDR3 spans 17 amino acids. Study-wide points: Broader posttransplant TCR repertoire diversity was predicted by graft donor and pretransplant recipient Inverse Simpson Index values.

The chain employs TRBV5-4 and TRBJ2-7; D assignment may be TRBD1 or TRBD2 (5 bases each). The sequence was collected from a woman between 45 and 65 years old with acute myeloid leukemia. Some clones in this sample may be carry-over from other donors' samples. This material consisted of peripheral blood mononuclear cells, taken before stem cell transplant. The CDR3 coding sequence is TGTGCCAGCAGCTTGGCCAAGTCTTCGGGGCCTTCTTACGAGCAGTACTTC. Protein product: CASSLAKSSGPSYEQYF. Variable domain in full (rest from reference TRBV5-4 and TRBJ2-7): ETGVTQSPTHLIKTRGQQVTLRCSSQSGHNTVSWYQQALGQGPQFIFQYYREEENGRGNFPPRFSGLQFPNYSSELNVNALELDDSALYLCASSLAKSSGPSYEQYFGPGTRLTVT.